This T cell receptor beta chain was identified during a study of CD8 T cells in Susac syndrome. RNA totalling roughly 0.5 to 1 ug underwent reverse transcription with random hexamers. Amplification of TCR beta CDR3 by immunoSEQ multiplex PCR spanned 54 Vbeta and 13 Jbeta. Each CDR3 protein is one row after TCRdb ran MiXCR on the immunoSEQ multiplex PCR reads. The table records under 200,000 distinct CDR3 sequences, around 94% of them present only once. V lost 1 base, J lost 1 base, and 7 bases lay in between. The CDR3 consists of 14 residues. Sequencing targeted TCR beta in T cells from blood (CD8+ and CD4+). Healthy donors acted as controls, with matching for age and sex. Negative isolation was used for CD8+ and CD4+ T cells and FACS enrichment for TEMRA cells.

V gene TRBV12-3 or TRBV12-4 combines with J gene TRBJ1-1, with D possibly matching TRBD1 (5 bases). The sequence was obtained from a human donor in good health. Material: CD4+ T cells from PBMCs. CDR3 nucleotide sequence: TGTGCCAGCAGTTTAGAGGGACCGAACACTGAAGCTTTCTTT. Its translation: CASSLEGPNTEAFF.